The T cell receptor (beta chain) under discussion was sequenced for a study of regulatory T cells in long-lasting Graves disease. Germline V gene lookup returns CDR1 MDHEN and CDR2 SYDVKM. There are 16 residues in the CDR3. V was pared by 5 bases and J by 3 bases, with 8 bases of the junction left unmatched. The time point was: newly diagnosed GD, antithyroid drugs for less than 3 months. The authors made the TCR library using RNA they extracted from PBMCs. Assembly of TCR beta libraries relied on iRepertoire HTBI primers together with Arm-PCR of CDR3 regions. TCRdb fed the multiplex PCR reads into MiXCR, producing one record per CDR3 protein. The sample has 350,000 to 450,000 distinct CDR3 sequences; 15% are singletons. The same sample was also studied in work on T cells in Graves' hyperthyroidism and ophthalmopathy. That work adds: The study defined stable Graves' hyperthyroidism as no ophthalmopathy progression within 18 months. In the blood, most expanded thyroid clonotypes above 0.001 appeared as well.

The starting material was peripheral blood mononuclear cells (PBMCs), obtained at new diagnosis, from a patient treated with antithyroid drugs. The source of this sequence is a woman aged 40-49 years with Graves disease. The chain employs TRBV28 and TRBJ2-1; the match to TRBD2 covers 9 bases. The CDR3, as DNA: TGTGCCAGCAGTCAAATAGCGGGAGACCGCTACAATGAGCAGTTCTTC. It specifies CASSQIAGDRYNEQFF.